This T cell receptor (beta chain) was identified during a study of blood T cell repertoires in COVID-19. Study-level background: Some COVID-19 samples were acute and others convalescent; all came from the United States, Italy and Spain. In each case, the material was cDNA or gDNA derived from T cells, B-cell-depleted T cells, or PBMCs.

In the authors' workflow: Reference gene primers were amplified, and this amplification served to estimate nucleated cell counts. TCRdb's table, derived via immunoSEQ multiplex PCR, lists solely in-frame clones and lacks some. D and trimming were read from the DNA, whereas the V and J calls and clone size are those reported in that table. This table has 270,000 or so clones, roughly 89% appearing once. The sequenced sample was peripheral blood. This TCR was sampled from a woman between 40 and 50 years old who had recovered from COVID-19.

The CDR3 region is CASSVLALDTEAFF. Written as DNA, the CDR3 is TGTGCCAGCAGTGTATTGGCCTTGGACACTGAAGCTTTCTTT. This chain connects TRBV2 to TRBJ1-1; D remains unclear. CDR1 is SNHLY and CDR2 is FYNNEI in the germline V gene. The CDR3 runs to 14 residues. The ends were cut back, 4 bases at V and 3 bases at J, with 12 bases in the middle.